The text below deals with one TCR beta chain. The source of the sample is a study of T-cell reconstitution after alpha-beta-depleted transplantation in children. As it was prepared, the TCRbeta library received unique molecular identifiers. TCRdb itself ran the PCR reads through MiXCR, one entry per CDR3 protein. Found here are just under 550,000 distinct CDR3 sequences, around 18% of them singletons; the top ten hold 3.3%. This CDR3 has 16 residues. With 4 bases removed from V and 1 base from J, the gap between germline ends came to 17 bases. Germline V gene data show CDR1 as SEHNR and CDR2 as FQNEAQ (reference sequence).

This sequence was found in a human donor who donated a stem cell graft to a child with acute lymphoblastic leukemia. The source material was PBMCs from the stem cell graft donor, sampled from the stem cell graft. The V and J genes are TRBV7-9 and TRBJ2-7, with a tentative D call TRBD2 (6 bases). This chain's CDR3 is CASSYGPGRGSYEQYF. CDR3 nucleotide sequence: TGTGCCAGCAGCTACGGACCGGGCCGGGGGTCCTACGAGCAGTACTTC.